Sequencing of this T cell receptor beta chain was carried out in a study of cytomegalovirus exposure and HLA in healthy donors. Each donor's status was that of a healthy bone marrow donor. PCR amplification relied on 60 Vbeta primers (plus 13 Jbeta primers). Libraries were prepared by immunoSEQ multiplex PCR; TCRdb keeps only in-frame clonotypes and omits some of them. The sample includes 99,000 or so clones, roughly 79% seen only once; the top ten take about 5.3%. The sequencing input was PBMCs. The sequence was obtained from a man aged 60-69 years in good health and CMV-seropositive.

CDR3 sequence reads: CASSPPGGREAFF. DNA for the CDR3: TGTGCCAGCTCACCCCCAGGGGGCCGCGAAGCTTTCTTT. The chain employs TRBV18 and TRBJ1-1; TRBD1 aligns across 8 bases. CDR3 size: 13 residues. Trimming cost V 3 bases and J 8 bases; bases outside gene matches: 5. Per the germline V gene, CDR1 is KGHSH and CDR2 is LQKENI.